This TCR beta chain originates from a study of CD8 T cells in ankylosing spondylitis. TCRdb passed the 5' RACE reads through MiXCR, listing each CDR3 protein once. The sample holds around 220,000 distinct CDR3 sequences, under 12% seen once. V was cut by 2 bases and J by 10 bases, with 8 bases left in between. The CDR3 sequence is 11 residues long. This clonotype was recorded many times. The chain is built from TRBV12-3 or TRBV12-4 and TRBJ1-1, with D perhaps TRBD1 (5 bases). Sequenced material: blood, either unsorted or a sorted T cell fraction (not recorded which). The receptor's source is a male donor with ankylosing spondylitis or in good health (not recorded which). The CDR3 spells CASSLLGVAFF. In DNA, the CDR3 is TGTGCCAGCAGTTTATTAGGGGTAGCTTTCTTT.